In this sample, the clone carrying this TCR beta chain turned up a few times. The data were taken from a study of blood T cell repertoires in COVID-19. Study at large: Whether acute or convalescent, the COVID-19 samples came from the United States, Italy and Spain. In each case, the material was cDNA or gDNA derived from T cells, B-cell-depleted T cells, or PBMCs.

The CDR3 contains 15 residues. CDR1 and CDR2 from the germline V gene are SGHDN and FVKESK. Trimming removed 1 base at V and 8 bases at J, with 15 bases between. How the authors handled the data: How many nucleated cells were present was estimated from reference gene primer amplification. Generated by immunoSEQ multiplex PCR, the TCRdb table keeps only in-frame clones and is missing some. V and J calls and clone size are as listed in that table; D and trimming were resolved from the DNA. The sample lists approximately 200,000 clones; roughly four fifths were seen once. The chain has TRBV14 and TRBJ2-1, with D possibly TRBD2 on 6 matching bases. Sequencing used PBMCs or T cells enriched from blood (not recorded which). The clonotype comes from a man aged 40-55 years who had recovered from COVID-19. CDR3 sequence: CASSQAYGSRYEQFF. CDR3 nucleotides: TGTGCCAGCAGCCAAGCCTACGGGAGTAGGTATGAGCAGTTCTTC.